One and the same sample provided the 25 T cell receptor beta chains below, sequenced in a study of T-cell reconstitution after alpha-beta-depleted transplantation in children. Using unique molecular identifiers, the investigators prepared the TCRbeta library. TCRdb ran MiXCR on the PCR reads and lists one entry per CDR3 protein. The data contain around 450,000 distinct CDR3 sequences, under 12% of them seen just once; the ten biggest clones take up 2%. Sequenced material: PBMCs, taken before TCRalphabeta/CD19-depleted stem cell transplant. Every receptor here comes from a child aged 2 to 10 with inherited bone marrow failure, due to receive a stem cell transplant.

This clonotype has a count of ten or more. The chain is built from TRBV9 and TRBJ2-1, with a possible D match to TRBD1 (5 bases). In germline, CDR1 is SGDLS, CDR2 YYNGEE. Trimming removed 0 bases from V and 8 bases from J, with 15 bases in between. This CDR3 region has 15 residues. CDR3 loop: CASSVDGRENDEQFF. CDR3 nucleotide sequence: TGTGCCAGCAGCGTAGATGGCAGGGAAAATGATGAGCAGTTCTTC.

This clonotype occurred many times. This sequence joins TRBV12-3 or TRBV12-4 and TRBJ2-1, with TRBD2 matching 11 bases. The V and J ends lost 4 bases and 10 bases, in that order; junction bases with no gene match: 12. CDR3 size: 16 residues. CDR3 bases: TGTGCCAGCAGTTCGAAGACTAGCGGGGAAGTAAACGAGCAGTTCTTC. This translates into CASSSKTSGEVNEQFF.

Notes on this clonotype: A much more abundant neighbour one base away suggests this may be a read error. This sequence joins TRBV4-1 and TRBJ2-7, with 7 bases matching TRBD1. V dropped 1 base and J dropped 9; count of bases not matched to a gene: 9. CDR1 is MGHRA, CDR2 YSYEKL, per germline. This CDR3 contains 14 residues. The CDR3, as DNA: TGCGCCAGCAGCCAAGGGGGACAGATAAACGCGCAGTACTTC. Protein: CASSQGGQINAQYF.

As to this clonotype: This may come from a read error, since a much larger clone is one base off. V and J are TRBV12-3 or TRBV12-4 and TRBJ2-7; TRBD1 matches at 10 bases. The CDR3 is 15 amino acids. CDR3 DNA sequence: TGTGCCAGCAGACCCGGACAGGGGGATACCTACGGGCAGTACTTC. It codes for CASRPGQGDTYGQYF.

This clonotype was recorded at least ten times. The V and J genes are TRBV29-1 and TRBJ2-3; TRBD2 matches at 7 bases. After removal of 8 bases from V and 5 bases from J, the junction contained 7 bases not matched to a gene. CDR1 and CDR2 (germline): SQVTM, ANQGSEA. The CDR3 runs 12 residues. The CDR3 nucleotides read TGCAGCACAAGAAGGACTAGAGATACGCAGTATTTT. Amino acid sequence: CSTRRTRDTQYF.

The sample holds many counts of this clonotype. The chain carries TRBV7-9 and TRBJ2-4, with 12 bases identical to TRBD1. The germline gives CDR1 SEHNR, CDR2 FQNEAQ (reference sequence). The CDR3 length is 15 residues. V lost 5 bases, J lost 7 bases, and 6 bases stayed unmatched. For the CDR3, the DNA is TGTGCCAGCAGCCAAGGGACAGGGGGCGCGAACATTCAGTACTTC. This gives the protein CASSQGTGGANIQYF.

The chain is built from TRBV20-1 and TRBJ2-1; 14 bases match TRBD2. Germline CDR1 DFQATT, CDR2 SNEGSKA (reference sequence). V lost 5 bases to trimming and J lost 2 bases; unmatched junction nucleotides: 20. The CDR3 consists of 21 residues. The CDR3 DNA follows: TGCAGTGCTCAACCCCTTTTAACCGGGACTAGCGGGAGTCGGGCCTACAATGAGCAGTTCTTC. Protein sequence: CSAQPLLTGTSGSRAYNEQFF.

This clonotype has just one count. The chain is built from TRBV3-1 and TRBJ1-1, with D uncertain. Germline V gene data show CDR1 as LGHDT and CDR2 as YNNKEL (reference sequence). This CDR3 has 14 amino acids. The ends were cut back, 3 bases at V and 3 bases at J, with 11 bases in the middle. This CDR3 is CASSQLGLYTEAFF. The CDR3 nucleotides are TGTGCCAGCAGCCAGTTAGGGCTATACACTGAAGCTTTCTTT. The complete variable domain, with remaining parts taken from reference TRBV3-1 and TRBJ1-1, reads DTAVSQTPKYLVTQMGNDKSIKCEQNLGHDTMYWYKQDSKKFLKIMFSYNNKELIINETVPNRFSPKSPDKAHLNLHINSLELGDSAVYFCASSQLGLYTEAFFGQGTRLTVV.

This clonotype appeared many times. The rearrangement links TRBV28 to TRBJ2-1; 10 bases match TRBD2. Germline CDR1 reads MDHEN; CDR2 reads SYDVKM. The CDR3 extends over 14 amino acids. With 7 bases clipped from V and 6 bases from J, the junction kept 6 bases outside the gene matches. CDR3 nucleotide sequence: TGTGCCAGCATGGGGGCTAGCGGGGGCAATGAGCAGTTCTTC. Translated, it gives CASMGASGGNEQFF.

As regards this clonotype: A read error is possible here, since a much larger clone lies one base away. The chain joins TRBV2 to TRBJ2-7; 9 nucleotides match TRBD1. Trimming took 1 base from V and 8 from J; bases not matched to a gene: 6. This CDR3 has 14 residues. CDR1 is SNHLY, CDR2 FYNNEI, per germline. In DNA form, the CDR3 reads TGTGCCAGCAGTGAAGACAGGGGGCTATACCAGCAGTACTTC. Protein sequence: CASSEDRGLYQQYF. The complete variable domain, with remaining parts taken from reference TRBV2 and TRBJ2-7, reads EPEVTQTPSHQVTQMGQEVILRCVPISNHLYFYWYRQILGQKVEFLVSFYNNEISEKSEIFDDQFSVERPDGSNFTLKIRSTKLEDSAMYFCASSEDRGLYQQYFGPGTRLTVT.

This clonotype was seen many times. This chain joins TRBV12-3 or TRBV12-4 and TRBJ2-3, with 7 bases aligning to TRBD1. Losses at the gene ends were 4 bases for V and 4 bases for J; bases not matched to a gene: 5. The CDR3 sequence is 14 residues long. The CDR3 spells CASSSTGVADTQYF. CDR3 coding DNA: TGTGCCAGCAGTTCAACAGGGGTAGCAGATACGCAGTATTTT.

This clonotype was counted at least ten times. The V and J genes are TRBV15 and TRBJ1-3; D is possibly TRBD1 (5 bases). V dropped 0 bases and J dropped 0 bases, with 15 bases sitting between them. The CDR3 loop spans 18 amino acids. Germline CDR1 reads LNHNV; CDR2 reads YYDKDF (reference sequence). The CDR3 spells CATSRDTGRISSGNTIYF. The CDR3 DNA follows: TGTGCCACCAGCAGAGATACAGGCAGGATAAGCTCTGGAAACACCATATATTTT.

At least ten counts were recorded for this clonotype. The V gene is TRBV28, the J gene TRBJ1-5; D remains ambiguous. The germline CDR1 and CDR2 sequences are MDHEN and SYDVKM. The CDR3 runs to 13 residues. V gave up 6 bases and J gave up 7 bases, with 13 bases separating them. The CDR3 coding sequence is TGTGCCAGCAGCAAACCCGGGGTACAGCCCCAGCATTTT. Protein sequence: CASSKPGVQPQHF.

This clonotype has at least ten counts. The rearrangement uses TRBV7-9 and TRBJ2-5; tentative D call: TRBD2 (5 bases). Trimming cost V 5 bases and J 0 bases, with 10 bases left between them. CDR1 and CDR2 (germline): SEHNR, FQNEAQ (reference sequence). CDR3 length: 14 amino acids. The CDR3 protein is CASSEPGNQETQYF. The DNA for the CDR3 is TGTGCCAGCAGCGAACCGGGAAACCAAGAGACCCAGTACTTC. Looking up the rest from reference TRBV7-9 and TRBJ2-5 gives the full variable domain: DTGVSQNPRHKITKRGQNVTFRCDPISEHNRLYWYRQTLGQGPEFLTYFQNEAQLEKSRLLSDRFSAERPKGSFSTLEIQRTEQGDSAMYLCASSEPGNQETQYFGPGTRLLVL.

This clonotype was seen repeatedly, ten times or more. The genes are TRBV6-1 and TRBJ2-1; D is unclear. The CDR3 is 15 amino acids. V lost 0 bases to trimming and J lost 3 bases, with 9 bases between them. Germline V gives CDR1 MNHNS, CDR2 SASEGT. CDR3: CASSEAFSNYNEQFF. The CDR3 DNA follows: TGTGCCAGCAGTGAAGCGTTTAGTAACTACAATGAGCAGTTCTTC.

In this sample, this clonotype turned up many times. This chain joins TRBV10-3 and TRBJ2-7; 11 bases are shared with TRBD2. With V trimmed by 0 bases and J by 2 bases, 3 bases remained unmatched. The CDR3 is made up of 16 amino acids. CDR1 is ENHRY, CDR2 SYGVKD, per germline. The CDR3 coding sequence is TGTGCCATCAGTGAGTCTCCTAGCGGGAGGCCCTACGAGCAGTACTTC. Encoded protein: CAISESPSGRPYEQYF.

This clonotype has a count of ten or more. The chain recombines TRBV5-1 with TRBJ2-1; D is unresolved. The V gene lost 1 base and the J gene lost 2 bases, with 7 bases spanning the gap. The length of the CDR3 is 14 residues. Germline lookup yields CDR1 SGHRS and CDR2 YFSETQ. CDR3 nucleotide sequence: TGCGCCAGCAGCTTGCTAGGTCCCTACAATGAGCAGTTCTTC. It is translated as CASSLLGPYNEQFF.

This clonotype appeared many times. The CDR3 protein is CASSQGLAANEQFF. The CDR3 nucleotides read TGCGCCAGCAGCCAGGGACTAGCGGCCAACGAGCAGTTCTTC. V gene TRBV5-1 combines with J gene TRBJ2-1; 11 nucleotides line up with TRBD2. The CDR3 covers 14 residues. CDR1 is SGHRS and CDR2 is YFSETQ in the germline V gene. The V segment lost 4 bases and the J segment 10 bases; nucleotides outside the gene matches: 7. Combining the CDR3 with reference TRBV5-1 and TRBJ2-1 gives the whole variable domain KAGVTQTPRYLIKTRGQQVTLSCSPISGHRSVSWYQQTPGQGLQFLFEYFSETQRNKGNFPGRFSGRQFSNSRSEMNVSTLELGDSALYLCASSQGLAANEQFFGPGTRLTVL.

This clonotype was seen only a few times. The genes are TRBV27 and TRBJ1-4, with 7 nucleotides matching TRBD1. The CDR3 totals 15 residues. Germline CDR1 is MNHEY and CDR2 is SMNVEV (reference sequence). Trimming cost V 5 bases and J 7 bases; bases outside gene matches: 10. The CDR3 region is CASSVYRDRPEKLFF. CDR3 DNA: TGTGCCAGCAGTGTCTACCGGGACAGACCTGAAAAACTGTTTTTT.

This clonotype was detected only a few times. This chain links TRBV10-3 with TRBJ2-2; possibly TRBD1 for D (5 bases). The V end was cut by 6 bases, the J end by 5 bases, with 7 bases between. Germline values: CDR1 ENHRY, CDR2 SYGVKD. The CDR3 has 12 residues. For the CDR3, the DNA is TGTGCCATCAGGACAGAAACCGGGGAGCTGTTTTTT. Its translation: CAIRTETGELFF.

As regards this clonotype: This may be a read error: a much more frequent sequence differs by one nucleotide. The CDR3 is CARIYDRGNSPLHF. CDR3 DNA sequence: TGTGCCCGCATTTACGACAGGGGGAATTCACCCCTCCACTTT. The V call is TRBV12-3 or TRBV12-4, the J call TRBJ1-6; 9 bases map to TRBD1. V gave up 11 bases and J gave up 7 bases; unmatched junction bases: 9. CDR3 length: 14 amino acids.

This clonotype was counted at least ten times. The chain uses TRBV19 and TRBJ2-4; tentative D call: TRBD2 (7 bases). Between the trimmed V and J ends, which lost 6 bases and 6 bases, there was a span of 15 bases. Germline V gene data show CDR1 as LNHDA and CDR2 as SQIVND (reference sequence). This CDR3 has 14 residues. The CDR3 coding sequence is TGTGCCAGTAGGGTAGATAGGGGGGGAAACATTCAGTACTTC. This gives the protein CASRVDRGGNIQYF.

There are many counts of this clonotype. This chain uses TRBV20-1 with TRBJ2-7; no definite D call. The CDR3 is made up of 13 amino acids. Germline V gene sequence: CDR1 DFQATT, CDR2 SNEGSKA (reference sequence). Deletions cut 7 bases from V and 3 bases from J, with 16 bases between. The CDR3 DNA follows: TGCAGTGTTACGGACCTTAGGATCTACGAGCAGTACTTC. This gives the protein CSVTDLRIYEQYF.

This clonotype came up many times. The V gene is TRBV9, the J gene TRBJ2-3; 13 nucleotides agree with TRBD2. The CDR3 has 16 residues. Losses at the gene ends were 3 bases for V and 6 bases for J; bases not matched to a gene: 7. Looked up from germline, CDR1 is SGDLS and CDR2 is YYNGEE. The CDR3: CASSAGLAGLPDTQYF. DNA for the CDR3: TGTGCCAGCAGCGCGGGACTAGCGGGACTCCCTGATACGCAGTATTTT.

This clonotype was observed many times. This chain links TRBV12-3 or TRBV12-4 with TRBJ2-2, with D perhaps assigned TRBD1 or TRBD2 (5 bases each). This CDR3 is built from 15 residues. The ends were cut back, 4 bases at V and 4 bases at J, with 13 bases in the middle. The DNA of the CDR3 is TGTGCCAGCAGTTCGAGGGGCGAGGGCACCGGGGAGCTGTTTTTT. Protein sequence: CASSSRGEGTGELFF.